These T cell receptor beta chains were read from a single sample in a study of blood T cells in healthy people across ages. TCRdb processed the 5' RACE reads anew with MiXCR; each CDR3 protein has one entry. The sample consists of about 780,000 distinct CDR3 sequences, roughly 24% of them appearing once. This sample also belongs to another study, concerning T cells of mothers and their children.

Sequenced material: blood. These receptors all stem from a boy aged 5 to 17 in good health. Both conserved end residues are part of each CDR3. D genes are given only for firm matches. Clone size is stated in some rows and not others, as once, few, many or a class when expanded.

J,V,length,D,size,DNA,CDR3
TRBJ1-3,TRBV18,15,TRBD1,few,TGTGCCAGCTCACAGGGGACAGGACAGGAAAACACCATATATTTT,CASSQGTGQENTIYF
TRBJ1-2,TRBV12-3/TRBV12-4,14,NA,NA,TGTGCCAGCAGTTTAGCGGGGGCGGACTATGGCTACACCTTC,CASSLAGADYGYTF
TRBJ2-2,TRBV7-2,17,TRBD2,NA,TGTGCCAGCAGCTTAGCGTCTAGCGGGACGAACACCGGGGAGCTGTTTTTT,CASSLASSGTNTGELFF
TRBJ2-7,TRBV5-1,16,TRBD1,NA,TGCGCCAGCAGCAAACTCGAGACAGGGAATCCCTACGAGCAGTACTTC,CASSKLETGNPYEQYF
TRBJ2-1,TRBV9,16,NA,once,TGTGCCAGCAGCGCACCCCCTAGCGCCTCCTACAATGAGCAGTTCTTC,CASSAPPSASYNEQFF
TRBJ1-4,TRBV21-1,14,NA,few,NA,CASSRGLLMKNCFF
TRBJ2-1,TRBV30,13,NA,few,TGTGCCTGGCAGGCGGTACGGGGCAATGAGCAGTTCTTC,CAWQAVRGNEQFF
TRBJ2-7,TRBV7-9,13,TRBD1,NA,TGTGCCAGCAGCCCGACAGGGCTGGGCGAGCAGTACTTC,CASSPTGLGEQYF
TRBJ1-6,TRBV7-9,13,TRBD1,few,TGTGCCAGCAGTGACAGGGGTAATTCACCCCTCCACTTT,CASSDRGNSPLHF
TRBJ2-7,TRBV12-5,15,TRBD1,NA,TGTGCTAGTGGTCCCAGGGACAGAGTAGCCTACGAGCAGTACTTC,CASGPRDRVAYEQYF
TRBJ2-4,TRBV3-1,18,TRBD2,few,TGTGCCAGCAGCCCATGGCGGGGGGGTCACGGGGGCAAAAACATTCAGTACTTC,CASSPWRGGHGGKNIQYF
TRBJ2-3,TRBV29-1,12,NA,NA,TGCAGCGTTGTCCAGGCCCTAGATACGCAGTATTTT,CSVVQALDTQYF
TRBJ2-1,TRBV10-2,12,TRBD1,few,TGCGCCAGCAGTGGGACAGGGGGTGAGCAGTTCTTC,CASSGTGGEQFF
TRBJ2-7,TRBV2,11,NA,few,TGTGCCAGCACTGGGTCCCCCGAGCAGTACTTC,CASTGSPEQYF
TRBJ1-3,TRBV7-2,17,NA,NA,TGTGCCAGCATCTTAGGGGGAGGGATCGTCTCTGGAAACACCATATATTTT,CASILGGGIVSGNTIYF
TRBJ2-5,TRBV24-1,16,TRBD1,many,TGTGCCACCAGTGACGCGGGACAGGGGGATGTAGAGACCCAGTACTTC,CATSDAGQGDVETQYF
TRBJ2-6,TRBV9,17,NA,few,TGTGCCAGCAGCTCCCCAGCCCTTCGTTCTGGGGCCAACGTCCTGACTTTC,CASSSPALRSGANVLTF
TRBJ2-5,TRBV2,14,TRBD2,NA,TGTGCCAGCAGTTGGACTAGCTCACGGGAGACCCAGTACTTC,CASSWTSSRETQYF
TRBJ1-1,TRBV7-3,15,NA,few,TGTGCCAGCAGCTTAACGGGGACGGGTGGGACTGAAGCTTTCTTT,CASSLTGTGGTEAFF
TRBJ2-7,TRBV7-6,15,NA,many,TGTGCCAGCAGTTATTATAGCGGTACCTCCTACGAGCAGTACTTC,CASSYYSGTSYEQYF